These T cell receptor beta chains were read from a single sample in a study of CD4 T cells in relation to SARS-CoV-2 and coronaviruses. Generated by immunoSEQ multiplex PCR, the TCRdb table keeps only in-frame clones and is missing some. The table has about 29,000 clones, approximately 78% seen once. These receptors lack a known antigen. Sequencing used CD4+ T cells from PBMCs, cultured in vitro. Source of these receptors: a human donor in good health. Both conserved end residues are part of each CDR3. The D gene is left open where the match is weak. Size tells how often a clone was seen (once, few, many) or the class of an expanded clone, and some rows leave it out.

d_call,v_call,clone_size,j_call,cdr3_aa,cdr3_nt
TRBD2,TRBV3-1/TRBV3-2,.,TRBJ2-3,CASSPRTGTSGGSGHTQYF,TGTGCCAGCAGCCCCAGAACCGGGACTAGCGGGGGGTCAGGTCATACGCAGTATTTT
.,TRBV4-1,.,TRBJ2-1,CASSQLTLSSYNEQFF,TGCGCCAGCAGCCAGTTGACACTTAGCTCCTACAATGAGCAGTTCTTC
TRBD1,TRBV5-1,.,TRBJ2-3,CASSGQGTDTQYF,TGCGCCAGCAGCGGACAGGGCACAGATACGCAGTATTTT
TRBD1,TRBV11-2,.,TRBJ1-1,CASSLRDRGGTEAFF,TGTGCCAGCAGCTTACGGGACAGGGGGGGGACTGAAGCTTTCTTT
TRBD1,TRBV5-1,.,TRBJ1-6,CASSPIGDSSYNSPLHF,TGCGCCAGCAGCCCCATAGGGGACAGCTCCTATAATTCACCCCTCCACTTT
.,TRBV7-2,.,TRBJ2-6,CASSLHPGVVSGGANVLTF,TGTGCCAGCAGCTTACATCCGGGGGTGGTATCGGGTGGGGCCAACGTCCTGACTTTC
TRBD1,TRBV10-2,few,TRBJ1-4,CASRDSDRGDEKLFF,TGCGCCAGCAGGGACTCGGACAGGGGTGACGAAAAACTGTTTTTT
TRBD1,TRBV7-3,.,TRBJ1-2,CASSPREGAGYGYTF,TGTGCCAGCAGCCCAAGGGAGGGGGCAGGCTATGGCTACACCTTC
.,TRBV7-2,.,TRBJ1-6,CASSLVGGSDSPLHF,TGTGCCAGCAGCTTAGTGGGGGGAAGCGATTCACCCCTCCACTTT
TRBD1,TRBV19,.,TRBJ2-6,CASSLSLGQGYSGANVLTF,TGTGCCAGTAGTTTGTCCCTGGGACAGGGATACTCTGGGGCCAACGTCCTGACTTTC
TRBD2,TRBV15,.,TRBJ2-3,CATSTRDYPGKDTQYF,TGTGCCACCAGCACCCGGGACTACCCTGGGAAGGATACGCAGTATTTT
TRBD1,TRBV15,.,TRBJ1-3,CATSRTGEVAGNTIYF,TGTGCCACCAGCAGAACAGGGGAGGTAGCTGGAAACACCATATATTTT
.,TRBV14,.,TRBJ1-2,CASSQEGHGYTF,TGTGCCAGCAGCCAAGAGGGTCATGGCTACACCTTC
TRBD1,TRBV4-3,.,TRBJ2-3,CASSEITGVGTDTQYF,TGCGCCAGCAGCGAAATAACAGGGGTCGGCACAGATACGCAGTATTTT
.,TRBV5-6,.,TRBJ2-2,CASSFSGVDGELFF,TGTGCCAGCAGCTTTTCAGGGGTTGACGGGGAGCTGTTTTTT
.,TRBV5-1,few,TRBJ2-1,CASSLAPPNNEQFF,TGCGCCAGCAGCTTGGCCCCGCCAAACAATGAGCAGTTCTTC
TRBD2,TRBV6-5,.,TRBJ2-1,CASSPDGGGQFF,TGTGCCAGCAGCCCGGACGGGGGGGGGCAGTTCTTC
.,TRBV10-3,once,TRBJ2-3,CAISESRQADTQYF,TGTGCCATCAGTGAGTCCCGCCAGGCAGATACGCAGTATTTT
.,TRBV7-9,once,TRBJ2-1,CASSLSWDEQFF,TGTGCCAGCAGCTTATCATGGGATGAGCAGTTCTTC
TRBD1,TRBV6-2/TRBV6-3,.,TRBJ1-2,CASSYGRQGRYGYTF,TGTGCCAGCAGTTACGGACGACAGGGAAGGTATGGCTACACCTTC
.,TRBV19,few,TRBJ2-2,CASTTSTGLFF,TGTGCCAGTACCACCTCGACAGGCCTGTTTTTT
TRBD2,TRBV7-6,.,TRBJ2-5,CASSLEGGGGALETQYF,TGTGCCAGCAGCTTAGAGGGAGGCGGGGGGGCGTTGGAGACCCAGTACTTC
TRBD2,TRBV5-1,few,TRBJ2-2,CASSLGTSAGELFF,TGCGCCAGCAGCTTGGGGACTAGTGCCGGGGAGCTGTTTTTT
TRBD2,TRBV5-1,.,TRBJ2-5,CASSASGGSRETQYF,TGCGCCAGCAGTGCCAGCGGGGGTTCGCGAGAGACCCAGTACTTC
.,TRBV19,.,TRBJ2-1,CASSIEGRGYGEQFF,TGTGCCAGTAGTATAGAGGGACGCGGGTACGGTGAGCAGTTCTTC
TRBD2,TRBV5-4,once,TRBJ2-7,CASTGRGVAGVEQYF,TGTGCCAGCACGGGCAGGGGCGTAGCGGGGGTCGAGCAGTACTTC
TRBD2,TRBV6-6,.,TRBJ2-5,CASRLLAGEETQYF,TGTGCCAGCAGGCTACTAGCGGGGGAAGAGACCCAGTACTTC
.,TRBV3-1/TRBV3-2,.,TRBJ1-1,CASRPTLNTEAFF,TGTGCCAGCAGACCTACATTGAACACTGAAGCTTTCTTT
TRBD1,TRBV3-1/TRBV3-2,.,TRBJ1-6,CASSQGGRGQGLADSPLHF,TGTGCCAGCAGCCAAGGGGGCCGGGGACAGGGGCTGGCAGATTCACCCCTCCACTTT
.,TRBV5-6,.,TRBJ1-4,CASSRGGTNEKLFF,TGTGCCAGCAGTCGGGGGGGAACTAATGAAAAACTGTTTTTT
.,TRBV14,once,TRBJ2-1,CASSQETGPSSYNEQFF,TGTGCCAGCAGCCAAGAGACAGGTCCCAGCTCCTACAATGAGCAGTTCTTC
.,TRBV2,.,TRBJ1-6,CASSEGGFSNSPLHF,TGTGCCAGCAGTGAAGGGGGGTTCAGTAATTCACCCCTCCACTTT
TRBD1,TRBV15,.,TRBJ2-5,CATSRDGDRGGETQYF,TGTGCCACCAGCAGAGATGGGGACAGGGGTGGAGAGACCCAGTACTTC
.,TRBV4-3,.,TRBJ2-3,CASSQARATDTQYF,TGCGCCAGCAGCCAAGCAAGGGCCACAGATACGCAGTATTTT
.,TRBV6-2/TRBV6-3,.,TRBJ1-1,CASSLGIARTHTEAFF,TGTGCCAGCAGCCTCGGTATAGCCCGAACTCACACTGAAGCTTTCTTT
.,TRBV10-2,few,TRBJ1-1,CASSEGDRFFNTEAFF,TGCGCCAGCAGTGAGGGGGACCGGTTTTTTAACACTGAAGCTTTCTTT
.,TRBV9,once,TRBJ2-5,CASSVVGLSQETQYF,TGTGCCAGCAGCGTAGTAGGACTATCCCAAGAGACCCAGTACTTC
.,TRBV7-2,.,TRBJ1-2,CASSLAWQGDGYTF,TGTGCCAGCAGCTTAGCGTGGCAGGGCGACGGCTACACCTTC
TRBD2,TRBV2,.,TRBJ2-1,CASSDPTSGYNEQFF,TGTGCCAGCAGTGATCCGACTAGCGGATACAATGAGCAGTTCTTC
TRBD1,TRBV7-2,.,TRBJ1-1,CASSLGPGGLNTEAFF,TGTGCCAGCAGCTTAGGTCCAGGGGGTCTCAACACTGAAGCTTTCTTT
.,TRBV10-3,.,TRBJ1-3,CAISAGSSNRNTIYF,TGTGCCATCAGTGCCGGGTCGTCAAACCGAAACACCATATATTTT
TRBD2,TRBV24-1,.,TRBJ2-7,CASLAGGPRSYEQYF,TGTGCCAGTCTAGCGGGAGGGCCCCGCTCCTACGAGCAGTACTTC
TRBD2,TRBV10-3,.,TRBJ2-3,CAISDFPAGSGSSDTQYF,TGTGCCATCAGTGATTTCCCCGCAGGTAGCGGGAGCTCAGATACGCAGTATTTT
.,TRBV9,.,TRBJ2-7,CASSVGSGASYEQYF,TGTGCCAGCAGCGTAGGATCCGGGGCCTCCTACGAGCAGTACTTC
TRBD1,TRBV10-3,few,TRBJ1-4,CAISEGTGDGGEKLFF,TGTGCCATCAGTGAAGGCACAGGGGATGGGGGTGAAAAACTGTTTTTT
TRBD2,TRBV5-1,once,TRBJ2-3,CASSLSGGTDTQYF,TGCGCCAGCAGCTTGTCCGGGGGGACAGATACGCAGTATTTT
.,TRBV5-1,.,TRBJ2-7,CASSFGGVYEQYF,TGCGCCAGCAGCTTCGGAGGGGTCTACGAGCAGTACTTC
.,TRBV6-5,.,TRBJ1-5,CASSYRGPSNQPQHF,TGTGCCAGCAGTTATCGAGGTCCTAGCAATCAGCCCCAGCATTTT
TRBD2,TRBV10-3,.,TRBJ2-5,CAISHSGKGQETQYF,TGTGCCATCAGCCATAGCGGGAAGGGTCAAGAGACCCAGTACTTC
TRBD1,TRBV7-2,.,TRBJ1-4,CASSTDREEATNEKLFF,TGTGCCAGCAGCACCGACAGGGAGGAAGCAACTAATGAAAAACTGTTTTTT
.,TRBV5-1,.,TRBJ2-5,CASSGAGTETQYF,TGCGCCAGCAGCGGTGCGGGGACGGAGACCCAGTACTTC